This is a list of T cell receptor beta chains from one sample in a study of radiation and T cells in renal cell carcinoma. The table came from immunoSEQ multiplex PCR; TCRdb's copy has only in-frame clones and leaves some out. The sample holds tens of thousands of clones; about 51% are singletons and the top ten take approximately 16%. Sequencing was performed on tumor tissue, taken from a patient whose treatment included radiotherapy and nephrectomy. All receptors come from a woman aged 45-65 years with renal cell carcinoma. The CDR3 runs from the conserved cysteine through the conserved F or W. The D gene is left open where the match is weak. The listing skips clone size in some rows; elsewhere it reads once, few, many or a size class.

j_gene,abundance,d_gene,v_gene,CDR3aa,CDR3nt
TRBJ2-2,few,TRBD2,TRBV7-9,CAQQADGGTGELFF,TGTGCCCAGCAGGCCGACGGGGGGACCGGGGAGCTGTTTTTT
TRBJ2-3,-,TRBD2,TRBV19,CASKPSRGGGTDTQYF,TGTGCCAGTAAACCTTCCCGGGGGGGCGGCACAGATACGCAGTATTTT
TRBJ2-7,few,-,TRBV18,CASSPGHGEQYF,TGTGCCAGCTCACCCGGACACGGCGAGCAGTACTTC
TRBJ2-2,-,TRBD1,TRBV4-3,CASSQDLKGGSFLPGELFF,TGCGCCAGCAGCCAAGATTTGAAAGGGGGCTCCTTTTTGCCCGGGGAGCTGTTTTTT
TRBJ1-1,few,-,TRBV6-1,CASRTPSNTEAFF,TGTGCCAGCAGGACCCCGTCGAACACTGAAGCTTTCTTT
TRBJ2-5,many,TRBD1,TRBV7-7,CASSLAGTGGGETQYF,TGTGCTAGCAGCTTAGCAGGGACAGGGGGTGGAGAGACCCAGTACTTC
TRBJ2-3,-,-,TRBV9,CASSVSGLTDTQYF,TGTGCCAGCAGCGTTTCTGGACTCACAGATACGCAGTATTTT
TRBJ2-2,-,-,TRBV6-1,CAVGNTGELFF,TGTGCAGTAGGAAACACCGGGGAGCTGTTTTTT
TRBJ2-2,-,-,TRBV21-1,CASSEKAPTWSGGGTGELFF,TGTGCCAGCAGCGAAAAAGCCCCCACTTGGAGTGGCGGGGGCACCGGGGAGCTGTTTTTT
TRBJ2-3,few,TRBD2,TRBV7-2,CASSLVAGGSTDTQYF,TGTGCCAGCAGCTTAGTTGCGGGGGGGTCCACAGATACGCAGTATTTT
TRBJ1-1,-,TRBD1,TRBV7-2,CASSFGTGGEAFF,TGTGCCAGCAGCTTTGGGACAGGGGGAGAAGCTTTCTTT
TRBJ2-7,-,TRBD1,TRBV19,CASSPGTGTYEQYF,TGTGCCAGTAGTCCTGGGACAGGGACCTACGAGCAGTACTTC
TRBJ1-2,-,-,TRBV30,CAWSVSGEGYTF,TGTGCCTGGAGTGTATCCGGAGAGGGCTACACCTTC
TRBJ2-3,-,-,TRBV2,CASSDWGSGDTQYF,TGTGCCAGCAGTGACTGGGGGTCGGGAGATACGCAGTATTTT
TRBJ2-7,once,TRBD2,TRBV7-2,CASSSGGLANYEQYF,TGTGCCAGCAGCTCGGGGGGGCTAGCAAACTACGAGCAGTACTTC
TRBJ2-2,few,-,TRBV13,CASSLYGTQGNTGELFF,TGTGCCAGCAGCTTATATGGGACTCAAGGGAACACCGGGGAGCTGTTTTTT
TRBJ1-1,-,-,TRBV6-4,CASSWVRGDTEAFF,TGTGCCAGCAGTTGGGTCAGGGGTGACACTGAAGCTTTCTTT
TRBJ1-3,-,-,TRBV19,CASSTGAGMENTIYF,TGTGCCAGTAGTACCGGCGCAGGAATGGAAAACACCATATATTTT
TRBJ1-2,-,-,TRBV19,CATQQGSRGYTF,TGTGCCACACAACAGGGTTCACGTGGCTACACCTTC
TRBJ2-1,few,TRBD1,TRBV6-1,CASSADRVSNEQFF,TGTGCCAGCAGTGCGGACAGGGTAAGCAATGAGCAGTTCTTC
TRBJ1-1,many,TRBD1,TRBV6-6,CASRTGINSGTEAFF,TGTGCCAGCCGGACAGGTATAAATTCTGGCACTGAAGCTTTCTTT
TRBJ2-1,few,TRBD2,TRBV9,CASSVAPGGGYNEQFF,TGTGCCAGCAGCGTAGCCCCCGGGGGAGGGTACAATGAGCAGTTCTTC
TRBJ2-7,-,TRBD1,TRBV4-1,CASSQVGRQGAYEQYF,TGCGCCAGCAGCCAAGTAGGGAGACAGGGGGCCTACGAGCAGTACTTC
TRBJ2-6,-,-,TRBV5-8,CASSQDWISGANVLTF,TGCGCCAGCAGCCAAGATTGGATCTCTGGGGCCAACGTCCTGACTTTC
TRBJ2-7,few,-,TRBV5-8,CASSRALYEQYF,TGTGCCAGCAGCCGGGCCCTATACGAGCAGTACTTC
TRBJ2-2,few,-,TRBV7-2,CASSLPVNTGELFF,TGTGCCAGCAGCTTACCAGTGAACACCGGGGAGCTGTTTTTT
TRBJ2-2,-,-,TRBV6-5,CASSYSMGLNTGELFF,TGTGCCAGCAGTTACTCGATGGGACTGAACACCGGGGAGCTGTTTTTT
TRBJ2-5,-,-,TRBV9,CASSQEGETQYF,TGTGCCAGCAGCCAAGAGGGGGAGACCCAGTACTTC